Following are 21 T cell receptor beta chains from one sample sequenced in a study of blood T cells in healthy people across ages. Combining a sample-barcoded 5' primer with a J-beta primer mix, a second PCR ran for about 6 to 12 cycles. MiXCR was run by TCRdb on the 5' RACE reads, yielding one entry per CDR3 protein. Of about 800,000 distinct CDR3 sequences listed, roughly 60% were seen once; the top ten hold approximately 21%. Sample: blood. The source of these receptors is a man aged 30 to 39 in good health.

This chain links TRBV7-2 with TRBJ2-3; 9 bases map to TRBD2. This CDR3 spans 15 amino acids. CDR1 and CDR2 from the germline V gene are SGHTA and FQGNSA. With V trimmed by 3 bases and J by 2 bases, 3 bases remained unmatched. The chain's CDR3 is CASSFRLAATDTQYF. The CDR3 bases are TGTGCCAGCAGCTTCAGACTAGCGGCCACAGATACGCAGTATTTT. Full variable domain (missing parts from reference TRBV7-2 and TRBJ2-3): GAGVSQSPSNKVTEKGKDVELRCDPISGHTALYWYRQSLGQGLEFLIYFQGNSAPDKSGLPSDRFSAERTGGSVSTLTIQRTQQEDSAVYLCASSFRLAATDTQYFGPGTRLTVL.

There are a few counts of this clonotype. As DNA, the CDR3 is TGTGCCAGCAGTGAAAGAGGACTAGCCCGTACAGATACGCAGTATTTT. Translated: CASSERGLARTDTQYF. This chain connects TRBV2 to TRBJ2-3, with 8 bases matching TRBD2. Losses at the gene ends were 2 bases for V and 3 bases for J; bases not matched to a gene: 7. Germline lookup yields CDR1 SNHLY and CDR2 FYNNEI. This CDR3 has 16 amino acids.

J is TRBJ2-3 and V is TRBV5-5, with D possibly matching TRBD2 (6 bases). Germline loops: CDR1 SGHKS, CDR2 YYEKEE (reference sequence). The CDR3 is 14 residues long. The V and J ends lost 4 bases and 11 bases respectively, with 20 bases between them. The CDR3 DNA follows: TGTGCCAGCAGCGCCGTAGCAATCGGGAGAGGGCAGTATTTT. Amino acid sequence: CASSAVAIGRGQYF.

This clonotype was picked up a small number of times. The V gene is TRBV12-3 or TRBV12-4, the J gene TRBJ2-7; D is undetermined. The CDR3 has 14 amino acids. V shed 1 base and J shed 6 bases, with 13 bases lying between them. The CDR3 DNA follows: TGTGCCAGCAGTTTAGGATCTGGGTCTGCCGAGCAGTACTTC. Its protein is CASSLGSGSAEQYF.

This clonotype was observed a handful of times. Here the CDR3 DNA reads TGCAGTGCTAGTATAACAGGGGAAGGGCGAGCTTTCTTT. It encodes CSASITGEGRAFF. The chain joins TRBV20-1 to TRBJ1-1; TRBD1 aligns across 7 bases. V dropped 3 bases and J dropped 10; count of bases not matched to a gene: 11. The CDR3 runs to 13 residues. Germline V lookup: CDR1 DFQATT, CDR2 SNEGSKA (reference sequence).

V usage is TRBV3-1 and J usage is TRBJ1-2; the D is unclear. With 4 bases removed from V and 4 bases from J, the gap between germline ends came to 13 bases. The CDR3 loop spans 14 amino acids. The germline gives CDR1 LGHDT, CDR2 YNNKEL (reference sequence). CDR3 sequence: CASSPNWVSYGYTF. The CDR3 region has the DNA TGTGCCAGCAGCCCTAACTGGGTCAGCTATGGCTACACCTTC.

There are a few counts of this clonotype. The chain uses TRBV28 and TRBJ2-1; TRBD2 agrees at 9 bases. The CDR3 is 16 residues long. V shed 2 bases, J shed 2 bases, and the junction held 4 bases outside the gene matches. The germline V gene encodes CDR1 MDHEN and CDR2 SYDVKM. In DNA form, the CDR3 reads TGTGCCAGCAGTTTAGGAGCGGGAGGTGCCTACAATGAGCAGTTCTTC. It encodes CASSLGAGGAYNEQFF.

The rearrangement links TRBV12-3 or TRBV12-4 to TRBJ2-3; D could derive from TRBD1 or TRBD2 (6 bases each). The CDR3 spans 17 residues. V was trimmed by 6 bases and J by 4 bases, leaving 23 bases between them. The CDR3 DNA is TGTGCCAGCAGCCCTCATAGGGGGGAAACAAACGCAGATACGCAGTATTTT. The encoded protein is CASSPHRGETNADTQYF.

The V gene is TRBV9, the J gene TRBJ2-5; no clear D gene. V shed 3 bases and J shed 1 base, with 7 bases lying between them. Germline values: CDR1 SGDLS, CDR2 YYNGEE. This CDR3 comprises 13 residues. CDR3 loop: CASSAFGQETQYF. In nucleotides, the CDR3 is TGTGCCAGCAGCGCATTCGGCCAAGAGACCCAGTACTTC.

Only a few counts were recorded for this clonotype. This chain links TRBV30 with TRBJ2-4, with D maybe TRBD1 (6 bases). The J call is uncertain, as TRBJ2-7 better fits the DNA end. The germline CDR1 and CDR2 sequences are GTSNPN and SVGIG (reference sequence). The CDR3 length is 12 residues. The CDR3 loop is CAWSRDIYEQYF. The CDR3, as DNA: TGTGCCTGGAGTAGGGACATTTACGAGCAGTACTTC.

The chain links TRBV5-1 to TRBJ2-4; D is unclear. The DNA end is a closer match to TRBJ2-7, so the J assignment may be wrong. Germline V gene sequence: CDR1 SGHRS, CDR2 YFSETQ. The CDR3 spans 14 residues. This CDR3 reads CASSLEGFGYEQYF. The CDR3 nucleotides are TGCGCCAGCAGCTTGGAAGGGTTCGGCTACGAGCAGTACTTC.

This clonotype was found a few times. The genes are TRBV3-1 and TRBJ2-7, with 9 bases identical to TRBD1. V trimming: 2 bases; J trimming: 7 bases; junction bases outside the gene matches: 9. The germline CDR1 and CDR2 sequences are LGHDT and YNNKEL (reference sequence). This CDR3 is built from 15 residues. The CDR3 sequence: CASSQRMGQGGEQYF. The CDR3 DNA follows: TGTGCCAGCAGCCAAAGAATGGGACAGGGTGGGGAGCAGTACTTC.

This clonotype appeared a few times. J is TRBJ2-5 and V is TRBV6-2 or TRBV6-3; the D gene is possibly TRBD2 (7 bases). V dropped 4 bases and J dropped 5 bases, with 11 bases sitting between them. Germline-derived CDR1 and CDR2 are MNHEY and SVGEGT. This CDR3 is built from 13 residues. CDR3 coding DNA: TGTGCCAGCAGTTCGGGGGGCATCGAGACCCAGTACTTC. Translation: CASSSGGIETQYF.

In this sample, this clonotype turned up a few times. J is TRBJ2-5 and V is TRBV29-1; 8 bases match TRBD2. V trimming: 3 bases; J trimming: 2 bases; junction bases outside the gene matches: 11. CDR1 and CDR2 (germline): SQVTM, ANQGSEA. CDR3 length: 16 amino acids. The CDR3 DNA sequence: TGCAGCGTTGAGGGGGAGAGCGGGGGCCAACAAGAGACCCAGTACTTC. This gives the protein CSVEGESGGQQETQYF. Variable domain in full (rest from reference TRBV29-1 and TRBJ2-5): SAVISQKPSRDICQRGTSLTIQCQVDSQVTMMFWYRQQPGQSLTLIATANQGSEATYESGFVIDKFPISRPNLTFSTLTVSNMSPEDSSIYLCSVEGESGGQQETQYFGPGTRLLVL.

This chain links TRBV20-1 with TRBJ1-5; D call uncertain. This CDR3 is 15 amino acids long. V was clipped by 6 bases and J by 4 bases, with 19 bases between them. CDR1 is DFQATT and CDR2 is SNEGSKA in the germline V gene (reference sequence). CDR3 amino acids: CSATGNFILNQPQHF. The CDR3 nucleotides are TGCAGTGCCACGGGAAACTTCATACTGAATCAGCCCCAGCATTTT.

This clonotype was detected only a few times. In DNA form, the CDR3 reads TGTGCCAGCAGCCGGACAGGGAACAATCAGCCCCAGCATTTT. Its translation is CASSRTGNNQPQHF. The rearrangement joins TRBV12-3 or TRBV12-4 to TRBJ1-5; 8 positions match TRBD1. V lost 6 bases, J lost 3 bases, and 4 bases stayed unmatched. This CDR3 contains 14 residues.

V and J are TRBV29-1 and TRBJ2-1; 10 nucleotides line up with TRBD1. V lost 6 bases and J lost 3; bases outside the gene matches: 5. Germline-derived CDR1 and CDR2 are SQVTM and ANQGSEA. This CDR3 comprises 14 residues. The CDR3 spells CSVPTGGFYNEQFF. The CDR3 bases are TGCAGCGTACCGACAGGGGGCTTCTACAATGAGCAGTTCTTC.

A few counts support this clonotype. This rearrangement joins TRBV12-3 or TRBV12-4 to TRBJ2-1; D is uncertain. V lost 0 bases and J lost 6, with 6 bases in between. The CDR3 has 13 residues. The CDR3 protein is CASSLAHGNEQFF. CDR3 DNA sequence: TGTGCCAGCAGTTTAGCGCACGGCAATGAGCAGTTCTTC.

This chain connects TRBV11-3 to TRBJ2-1; D is unresolved. Trimming stripped 5 bases from V and 5 bases from J, with 16 bases between. CDR1 SGHNT and CDR2 YENEEA come from the germline V gene. The CDR3 contains 15 residues. The CDR3 spells CASSPRPRTDNEQFF. CDR3 coding DNA: TGTGCCAGCAGCCCCCGCCCACGAACAGACAATGAGCAGTTCTTC.

The rearrangement uses TRBV4-2 and TRBJ2-4; possibly TRBD1 or TRBD2 for D (6 bases each). The end of the DNA is better explained by TRBJ2-5, so the J call may be wrong. Per the germline V gene, CDR1 is LGHNA and CDR2 is YNFKEQ. The CDR3 covers 13 residues. The CDR3 DNA is TGTGCCACCCAAGGGGGGAGACAGGAGACCCAGTACTTC. This codes for CATQGGRQETQYF.

V is TRBV15 and J is TRBJ2-1; D may be TRBD2 (5 bases). Per the germline V gene, CDR1 is LNHNV and CDR2 is YYDKDF (reference sequence). Trimming removed 6 bases from V and 5 bases from J, with 14 bases in between. The length of the CDR3 is 14 residues. The CDR3 DNA reads as TGTGCCACCAGACCAATGGAAGCGGACAATGAGCAGTTCTTC. This translates into CATRPMEADNEQFF.